These 5 T cell receptor beta chains were sequenced from one sample in a study of blood T cells in healthy people across ages. The authors ran a second PCR of about 6 to 11 cycles using a sample-barcoded 5' primer and a J-beta primer mix. From the 5' RACE reads, TCRdb called clonotypes with MiXCR, one entry per CDR3 protein. The table includes over 500,000 distinct CDR3 sequences, approximately 52% detected once. The specimen was blood. The receptors shown here come from a woman over 75 in good health.

The rearrangement uses TRBV6-5 and TRBJ1-5, with TRBD1 identical over 7 bases. Germline trimming cut 8 bases from V and 7 bases from J; bases unmatched to any gene: 8. The germline V gene has CDR1 MNHEY and CDR2 SVGAGI. The CDR3 has 13 residues. The CDR3 DNA reads as TGTGCCAGCGGCAGAACAGGGGCGCAGCCCCAGCATTTT. This gives the protein CASGRTGAQPQHF.

The rearrangement uses TRBV5-1 and TRBJ1-1; D not resolved. There are 13 residues in the CDR3. V dropped 0 bases and J dropped 3 bases, with 6 bases sitting between them. Germline V lookup: CDR1 SGHRS, CDR2 YFSETQ. As DNA, the CDR3 is TGCGCCAGCAGCTTGGCAGCCTACACTGAAGCTTTCTTT. It translates to CASSLAAYTEAFF. Using reference TRBV5-1 and TRBJ1-1 for the parts outside the CDR3, the full variable domain is KAGVTQTPRYLIKTRGQQVTLSCSPISGHRSVSWYQQTPGQGLQFLFEYFSETQRNKGNFPGRFSGRQFSNSRSEMNVSTLELGDSALYLCASSLAAYTEAFFGQGTRLTVV.

This clonotype was observed a handful of times. Sequence at one end of the junction differs from germline and may be a read error. This chain connects TRBV14 to TRBJ1-2, with D unresolved. This CDR3 is 13 amino acids long. Germline lookup yields CDR1 SGHDN and CDR2 FVKESK. The CDR3 DNA reads TGTGCCAACAGCCAATATGCTCCCTATGGCCACACCTTC. Residues: CANSQYAPYGHTF.

The J gene is TRBJ2-1, the V gene TRBV7-9; no definite D call. The CDR3 has 12 amino acids. CDR1 and CDR2 from the germline V gene are SEHNR and FQNEAQ (reference sequence). V lost 5 bases, J lost 12 bases, and 14 bases lay in between. In DNA form, the CDR3 reads TGTGCCAGCAGCCGCTATTCCCAAGGGCAGTTCTTC. Its protein is CASSRYSQGQFF.

As for this clonotype: It may be a read error: a sequence one base away is much more abundant. The chain employs TRBV3-1 and TRBJ2-1; D uncertain. The CDR3 has 11 residues. Germline CDR1 is LGHDT and CDR2 is YNNKEL (reference sequence). CDR3 sequence: CTSSDSQRQFF. The CDR3, as DNA: TGTACCAGCAGCGATTCCCAGCGGCAGTTCTTC.